The next 12 T cell receptor beta chains were all read from a single sample in a study of post-analysis software for immune sequencing data. Libraries were made from TCR beta cDNA, and they carried unique molecular identifiers. TCRdb processed the PCR reads anew with MiXCR; each CDR3 protein has one entry. Of hundreds of thousands of distinct CDR3 sequences listed, 30% are singletons. What these receptors recognize is not known. Study findings and constraints: Included in a set of five TRBV segments more frequent in patients than controls were TRBV5-6, TRBV5-1 and TRBV20-1.

The sample comprised blood. Receptor source: a girl aged 5-17 years with multiple sclerosis.

The table lists this clonotype with a few counts. The chain carries TRBV7-9 and TRBJ2-7; either TRBD1 or TRBD2 may supply D (5 bases each). Per the germline V gene, CDR1 is SEHNR and CDR2 is FQNEAQ (reference sequence). With 5 bases removed from V and 0 bases from J, the gap between germline ends came to 14 bases. The CDR3 length is 15 residues. The CDR3 loop is CASSPGAGLSYEQYF. CDR3 sequence (DNA): TGTGCCAGCAGCCCCGGGGCAGGCCTCTCCTACGAGCAGTACTTC.

This clonotype occurred a few times. This chain uses TRBV7-2 with TRBJ2-7; 9 nucleotides line up with TRBD2. Germline-derived CDR1 and CDR2 are SGHTA and FQGNSA. The CDR3 consists of 15 residues. Trimming cost V 5 bases and J 2 bases; bases outside gene matches: 7. The CDR3 region is CASSLSGSRTYEQYF. The CDR3 region has the DNA TGTGCCAGCAGCCTTAGCGGGAGTCGCACCTACGAGCAGTACTTC.

The chain uses TRBV20-1 and TRBJ1-3, with D maybe TRBD1 (5 bases). This CDR3 spans 13 amino acids. The ends were cut back, 5 bases at V and 2 bases at J, with 10 bases in the middle. Germline CDR1 DFQATT, CDR2 SNEGSKA (reference sequence). The CDR3 sequence: CSAPREPGNTIYF. The CDR3 coding sequence is TGCAGTGCTCCCAGGGAGCCTGGAAACACCATATATTTT.

There are many counts of this clonotype. The chain links TRBV29-1 to TRBJ1-4, with a possible D match to TRBD1 (5 bases). The CDR3 length is 13 residues. Germline V gene lookup returns CDR1 SQVTM and CDR2 ANQGSEA. Trimming pared 7 bases from V and 4 bases from J, leaving 13 bases between. DNA of the CDR3: TGCAGCGGGCGGGACTCCGGTAATGAAAAACTGTTTTTT. Its translation is CSGRDSGNEKLFF. The whole variable domain, filled in from reference TRBV29-1 and TRBJ1-4, reads SAVISQKPSRDICQRGTSLTIQCQVDSQVTMMFWYRQQPGQSLTLIATANQGSEATYESGFVIDKFPISRPNLTFSTLTVSNMSPEDSSIYLCSGRDSGNEKLFFGSGTQLSVL.

This clonotype was seen only a few times. J is TRBJ2-7 and V is TRBV19; TRBD1 matches 7 bases. The CDR3 totals 14 residues. Losses at the gene ends were 6 bases for V and 0 bases for J; bases not matched to a gene: 5. The V gene's germline CDR1 is LNHDA and CDR2 SQIVND (reference sequence). CDR3 residues: CASRGQASSYEQYF. The CDR3 coding sequence is TGTGCCAGTAGAGGACAGGCTAGCTCCTACGAGCAGTACTTC.

As to this clonotype: This may come from a read error, since a much larger clone is one base off. This rearrangement joins TRBV20-1 to TRBJ2-7; TRBD2 matches 10 bases. The CDR3 has 12 amino acids. CDR1 is DFQATT and CDR2 is SNEGSKA in the germline V gene (reference sequence). The CDR3 loop is CSSSGSSYEQYF. The CDR3 DNA sequence: TGCAGTTCTAGCGGGAGCTCCTACGAGCAGTACTTC.

In DNA form, the CDR3 reads TGTGCCAGCAGTAACCTGGGGACTGAAGCTTTCTTT. Protein: CASSNLGTEAFF. The chain links TRBV6-5 to TRBJ1-1, with D uncertain. The V gene's germline CDR1 is MNHEY and CDR2 SVGAGI. The CDR3 covers 12 residues. Trimming removed 5 bases from V and 5 bases from J, with 9 bases in between.

The V gene is TRBV5-1, the J gene TRBJ2-1; the match to TRBD1 covers 7 bases. V was clipped by 3 bases and J by 4 bases; unmatched bases: 10. Germline V gene data show CDR1 as SGHRS and CDR2 as YFSETQ. This CDR3 spans 16 amino acids. The CDR3 DNA follows: TGCGCCAGCAGCTGGAAAGGACAGGAGCTATACAATGAGCAGTTCTTC. Translation gives CASSWKGQELYNEQFF.

The CDR3 sequence is CASSPPGGRRNSPLHF. CDR3 nucleotides: TGTGCCAGCAGTCCCCCGGGTGGCAGACGTAATTCACCCCTCCACTTT. V usage is TRBV27 and J usage is TRBJ1-6; unclear D gene. Germline V gene lookup returns CDR1 MNHEY and CDR2 SMNVEV (reference sequence). CDR3 size: 16 residues. Trimming shortened V by 5 bases and J by 6 bases, and 17 bases separated the two germline ends.

This clonotype was counted a few times. This chain uses TRBV20-1 with TRBJ2-1; TRBD2 matches at 8 bases. Germline V CDR1 and CDR2: DFQATT, SNEGSKA (reference sequence). The CDR3 has 14 residues. The CDR3 is CSVAGRAAYNEQFF. CDR3 sequence (DNA): TGCAGCGTCGCCGGGAGGGCCGCCTACAATGAGCAGTTCTTC.

This clonotype was counted only a few times. The chain combines TRBV7-9 with TRBJ1-6; TRBD1 is a possible D gene (6 bases). The CDR3 contains 17 residues. The germline gives CDR1 SEHNR, CDR2 FQNEAQ (reference sequence). Trimming shortened V by 3 bases and J by 5 bases, and 17 bases separated the two germline ends. CDR3 residues: CASSLALGTPNNSPLHF. Here the CDR3 DNA reads TGTGCCAGCAGCTTGGCCTTGGGGACACCTAATAATTCACCCCTCCACTTT.

This clonotype was observed a handful of times. This chain connects TRBV11-2 to TRBJ2-7; D remains unclear. Trimming left V 5 bases short and J 3 bases short, with 20 bases between. This CDR3 has 16 residues. The germline gives CDR1 SGHAT, CDR2 FQNNGV. Here the CDR3 reads CASSPPAYPMIYEQYF. CDR3 coding DNA: TGTGCCAGCAGCCCCCCAGCTTACCCGATGATCTACGAGCAGTACTTC.